This TCR beta chain emerged from a study of T-cell memory formation after mild COVID-19. Germline V lookup: CDR1 SGHRS, CDR2 YFSETQ. V was clipped by 1 base and J by 1 base, with 11 bases between them. The CDR3 covers 15 residues. In its sample, this clonotype was seen many times. Its antigen is not identified. The study's findings and limits: Mainly in CM and EM were contracting CD4+ clones; CD8+ were in EMRA. For second-wave clones that peaked at day 37, SARS-CoV-2 specificity went unverified.

One entry per CDR3 protein results from TCRdb running MiXCR on the 5' RACE reads. The sample yields fewer than 200,000 distinct CDR3 sequences, 15% to 20% seen once. The chain carries TRBV5-1 and TRBJ1-1; maybe TRBD1 (6 bases). The TCR originated in a man younger than 35 who had mild COVID-19 (a few samples of this study predate the infection). Cell type and time point are not known. Sequencing used PBMCs or a T cell subset sorted from them (not recorded which). The CDR3 nucleotides read TGCGCCAGCAGCTTGCGGTCGGGGGCGAACACTGAAGCTTTCTTT. It yields the protein CASSLRSGANTEAFF.